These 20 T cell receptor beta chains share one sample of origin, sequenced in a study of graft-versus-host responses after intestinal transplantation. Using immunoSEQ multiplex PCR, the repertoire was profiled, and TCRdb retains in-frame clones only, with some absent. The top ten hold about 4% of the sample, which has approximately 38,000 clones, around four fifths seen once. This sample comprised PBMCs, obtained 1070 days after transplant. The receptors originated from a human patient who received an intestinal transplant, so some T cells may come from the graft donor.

The CDR3 region has the DNA TGTGCCAGCAGTGAATTAGCGGGAGATTTAACTGAGCAGTTCTTC. Protein product: CASSELAGDLTEQFF. The chain combines TRBV6-1 with TRBJ2-1; 9 nucleotides align to TRBD2. V was clipped by 2 bases and J by 9 bases; unmatched bases: 8. The CDR3 is 15 residues long. From germline, CDR1 is MNHNS and CDR2 SASEGT.

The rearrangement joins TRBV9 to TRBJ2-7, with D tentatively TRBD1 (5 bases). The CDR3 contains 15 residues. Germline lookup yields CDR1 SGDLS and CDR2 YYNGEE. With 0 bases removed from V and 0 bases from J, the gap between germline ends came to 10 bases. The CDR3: CASSVGVGDSYEQYF. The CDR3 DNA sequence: TGTGCCAGCAGCGTAGGAGTAGGGGACTCCTACGAGCAGTACTTC.

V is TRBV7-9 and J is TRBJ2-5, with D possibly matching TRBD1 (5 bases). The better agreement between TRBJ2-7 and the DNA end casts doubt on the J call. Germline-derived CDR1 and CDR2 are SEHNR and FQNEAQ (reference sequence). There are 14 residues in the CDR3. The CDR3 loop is CASSPRTGYYEQYF. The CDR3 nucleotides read TGTGCCAGCAGCCCAAGAACAGGATACTACGAGCAGTACTTC.

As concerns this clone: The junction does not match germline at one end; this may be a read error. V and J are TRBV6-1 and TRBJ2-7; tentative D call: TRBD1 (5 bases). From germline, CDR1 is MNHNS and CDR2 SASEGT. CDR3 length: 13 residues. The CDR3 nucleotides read TGTGCCGGCAGGGCCACAGGTCCCCACGAGCAGTACTTC. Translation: CAGRATGPHEQYF.

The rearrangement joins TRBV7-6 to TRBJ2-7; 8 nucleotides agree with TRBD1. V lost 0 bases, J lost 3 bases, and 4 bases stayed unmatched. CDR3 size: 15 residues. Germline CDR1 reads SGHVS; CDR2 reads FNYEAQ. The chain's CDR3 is CASSLAHRGNYEQYF. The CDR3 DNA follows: TGTGCCAGCAGCTTAGCCCACAGGGGGAACTACGAGCAGTACTTC.

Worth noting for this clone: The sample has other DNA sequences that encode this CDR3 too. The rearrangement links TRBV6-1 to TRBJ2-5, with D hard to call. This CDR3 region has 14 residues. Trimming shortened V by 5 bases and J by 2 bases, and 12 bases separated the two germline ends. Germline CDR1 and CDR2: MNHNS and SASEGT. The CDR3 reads CASSPGLVQETQYF. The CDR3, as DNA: TGTGCCAGCAGTCCCGGGCTAGTTCAAGAGACCCAGTACTTC.

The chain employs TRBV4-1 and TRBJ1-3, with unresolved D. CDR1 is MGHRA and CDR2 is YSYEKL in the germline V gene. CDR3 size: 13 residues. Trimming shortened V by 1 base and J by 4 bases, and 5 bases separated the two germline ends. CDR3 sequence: CASSQGVGNTIYF. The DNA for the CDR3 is TGCGCCAGCAGCCAAGGGGTGGGAAACACCATATATTTT.

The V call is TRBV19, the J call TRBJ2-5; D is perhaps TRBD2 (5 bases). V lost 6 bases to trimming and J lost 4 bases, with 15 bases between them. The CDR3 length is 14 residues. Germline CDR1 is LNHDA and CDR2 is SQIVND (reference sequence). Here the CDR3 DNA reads TGTGCCAGTAGCAAACCGGGAAGCCGAGAGACCCAGTACTTC. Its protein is CASSKPGSRETQYF. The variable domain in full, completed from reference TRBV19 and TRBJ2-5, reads DGGITQSPKYLFRKEGQNVTLSCEQNLNHDAMYWYRQDPGQGLRLIYYSQIVNDFQKGDIAEGYSVSREKKESFPLTVTSAQKNPTAFYLCASSKPGSRETQYFGPGTRLLVL.

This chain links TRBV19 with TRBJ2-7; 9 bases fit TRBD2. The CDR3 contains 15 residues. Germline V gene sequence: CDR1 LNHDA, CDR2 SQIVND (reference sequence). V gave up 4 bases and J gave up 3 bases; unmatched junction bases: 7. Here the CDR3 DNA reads TGTGCCAGTAGTACTAGAGGGACTAGCTACTACGAGCAGTACTTC. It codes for CASSTRGTSYYEQYF.

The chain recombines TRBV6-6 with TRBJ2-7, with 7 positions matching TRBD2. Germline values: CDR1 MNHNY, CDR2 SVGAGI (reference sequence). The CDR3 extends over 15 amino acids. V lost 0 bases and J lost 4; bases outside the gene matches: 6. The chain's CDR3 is CASSYSGGDLYEQYF. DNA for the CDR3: TGTGCCAGCAGTTACTCGGGGGGGGATCTGTACGAGCAGTACTTC.

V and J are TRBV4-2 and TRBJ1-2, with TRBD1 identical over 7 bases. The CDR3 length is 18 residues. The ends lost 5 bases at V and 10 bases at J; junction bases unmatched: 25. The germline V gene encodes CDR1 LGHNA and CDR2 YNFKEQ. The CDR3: CASSVDREPLPIGFDYTF. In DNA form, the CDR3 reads TGTGCCAGCAGCGTAGACAGGGAACCCCTTCCCATAGGATTTGACTACACCTTC.

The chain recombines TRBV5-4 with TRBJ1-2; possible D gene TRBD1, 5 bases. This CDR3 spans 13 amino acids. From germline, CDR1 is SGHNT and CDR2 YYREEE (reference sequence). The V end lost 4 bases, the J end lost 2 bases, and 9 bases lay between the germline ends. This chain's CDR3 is CASSPTGNYGYTF. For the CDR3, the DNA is TGTGCCAGCAGCCCCACAGGAAACTATGGCTACACCTTC. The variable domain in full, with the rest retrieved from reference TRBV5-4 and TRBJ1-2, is ETGVTQSPTHLIKTRGQQVTLRCSSQSGHNTVSWYQQALGQGPQFIFQYYREEENGRGNFPPRFSGLQFPNYSSELNVNALELDDSALYLCASSPTGNYGYTFGSGTRLTVV.

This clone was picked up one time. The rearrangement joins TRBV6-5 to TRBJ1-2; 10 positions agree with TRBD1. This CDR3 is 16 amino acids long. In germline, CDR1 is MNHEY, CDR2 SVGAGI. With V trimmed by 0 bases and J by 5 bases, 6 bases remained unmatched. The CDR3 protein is CASSYSGQGVGYGYTF. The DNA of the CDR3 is TGTGCCAGCAGTTACTCCGGACAGGGGGTTGGGTATGGCTACACCTTC.

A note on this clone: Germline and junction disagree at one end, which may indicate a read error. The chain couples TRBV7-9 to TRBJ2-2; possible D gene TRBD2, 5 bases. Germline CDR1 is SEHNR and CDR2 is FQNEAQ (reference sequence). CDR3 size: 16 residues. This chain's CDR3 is CASSTNPRTNTGKLFF. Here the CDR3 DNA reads TGTGCCAGCAGCACCAACCCCCGAACGAACACCGGGAAGCTGTTTTTT.

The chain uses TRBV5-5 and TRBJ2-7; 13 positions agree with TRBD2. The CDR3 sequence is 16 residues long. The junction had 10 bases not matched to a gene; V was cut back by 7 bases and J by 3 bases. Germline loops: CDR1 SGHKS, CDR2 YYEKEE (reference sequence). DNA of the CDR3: TGTGCCAGCCGCCCGACTAGCGGGAGGCCTGGCTACGAGCAGTACTTC. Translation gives CASRPTSGRPGYEQYF.

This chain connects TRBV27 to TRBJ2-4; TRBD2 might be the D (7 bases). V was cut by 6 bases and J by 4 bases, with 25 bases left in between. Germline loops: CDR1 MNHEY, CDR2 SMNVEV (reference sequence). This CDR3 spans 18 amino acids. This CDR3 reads CASSSPGNGGGSKNIQYF. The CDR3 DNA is TGTGCCAGCAGCTCACCCGGCAATGGGGGGGGCTCAAAAAACATTCAGTACTTC.

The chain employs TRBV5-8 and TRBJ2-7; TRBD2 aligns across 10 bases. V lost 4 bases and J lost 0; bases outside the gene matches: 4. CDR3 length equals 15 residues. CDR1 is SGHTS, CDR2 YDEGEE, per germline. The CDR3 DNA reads TGTGCCAGCAGCGAAAGGACTAGCGGCTCCTACGAGCAGTACTTC. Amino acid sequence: CASSERTSGSYEQYF. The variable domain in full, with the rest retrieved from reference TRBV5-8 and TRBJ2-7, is EAGVTQSPTHLIKTRGQQATLRCSPISGHTSVYWYQQALGLGLQFLLWYDEGEERNRGNFPPRFSGRQFPNYSSELNVNALELEDSALYLCASSERTSGSYEQYFGPGTRLTVT.

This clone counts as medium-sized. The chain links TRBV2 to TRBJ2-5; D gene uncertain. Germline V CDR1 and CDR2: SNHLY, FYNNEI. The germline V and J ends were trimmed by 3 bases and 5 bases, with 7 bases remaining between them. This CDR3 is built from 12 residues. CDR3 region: CASSDLGETQYF. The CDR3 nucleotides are TGTGCCAGCAGTGATCTCGGGGAGACCCAGTACTTC.

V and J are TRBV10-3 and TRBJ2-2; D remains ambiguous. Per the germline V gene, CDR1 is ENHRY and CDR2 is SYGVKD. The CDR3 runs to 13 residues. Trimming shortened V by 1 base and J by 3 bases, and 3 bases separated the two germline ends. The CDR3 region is CAISEWDTGELFF. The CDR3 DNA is TGTGCCATCAGTGAGTGGGACACCGGGGAGCTGTTTTTT.

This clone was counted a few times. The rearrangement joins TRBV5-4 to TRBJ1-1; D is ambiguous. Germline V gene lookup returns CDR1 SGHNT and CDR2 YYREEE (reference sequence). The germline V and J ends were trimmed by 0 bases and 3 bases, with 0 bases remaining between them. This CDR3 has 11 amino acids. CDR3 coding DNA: TGTGCCAGCAGCTTGGACACTGAAGCTTTCTTT. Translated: CASSLDTEAFF.